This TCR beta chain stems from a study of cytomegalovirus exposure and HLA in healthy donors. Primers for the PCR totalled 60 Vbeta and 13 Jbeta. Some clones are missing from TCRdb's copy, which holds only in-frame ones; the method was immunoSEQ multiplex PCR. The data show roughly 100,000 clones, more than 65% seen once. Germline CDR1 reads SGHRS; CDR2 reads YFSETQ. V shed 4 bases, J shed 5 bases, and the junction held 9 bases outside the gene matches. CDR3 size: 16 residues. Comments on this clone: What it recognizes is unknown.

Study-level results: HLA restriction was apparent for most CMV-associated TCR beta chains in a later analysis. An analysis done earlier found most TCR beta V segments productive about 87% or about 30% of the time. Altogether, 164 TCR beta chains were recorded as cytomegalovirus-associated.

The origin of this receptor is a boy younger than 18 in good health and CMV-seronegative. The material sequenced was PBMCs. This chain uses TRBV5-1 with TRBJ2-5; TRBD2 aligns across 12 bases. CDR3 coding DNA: TGCGCCAGCAGCCCCGGACTAGCGGGGTTGGAGGAGACCCAGTACTTC. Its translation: CASSPGLAGLEETQYF.